This TCR beta chain emerged from a study of CD8 T cells in Susac syndrome. About 0.5 to 1 ug RNA was reverse transcribed with random hexamers. The CDR3 of TCR beta was amplified by immunoSEQ multiplex PCR across 54 Vbeta and 13 Jbeta. From the immunoSEQ multiplex PCR reads, TCRdb called clonotypes with MiXCR, one entry per CDR3 protein. Among roughly 330,000 distinct CDR3 sequences, around 92% were seen once, and the ten largest hold more than 0.06%. The T cells that were sequenced for TCR beta were CD8+ and CD4+ cells from blood. The multiple sclerosis control group comprised treatment-naive patients with stable or active relapsing-remitting disease. Study findings and constraints: Only a relatively small number of individuals were included in the TCR sequencing and HLA analysis.

For this clonotype: Its antigen remains unidentified.

The CDR3 covers 17 residues. Trimming at V came to 4 bases and at J to 0 bases, leaving 7 bases not matched to a gene. The germline V gene has CDR1 SGHTA and CDR2 FQGNSA. The chain couples TRBV7-2 to TRBJ1-5; 9 bases line up with TRBD1. The clonotype was recovered from a human donor with multiple sclerosis. Sequencing was done on a sample of CD4+ T cells from PBMCs. CDR3 region: CASSYTGGALSNQPQHF. The CDR3 DNA is TGTGCCAGCAGCTACACAGGGGGCGCCCTTAGCAATCAGCCCCAGCATTTT.